The clone carrying this T cell receptor beta chain has a handful of counts. Germline V lookup: CDR1 SGHVS, CDR2 FNYEAQ. The ends lost 5 bases at V and 5 bases at J; junction bases unmatched: 14. The CDR3 is made up of 16 amino acids. TCRdb ran MiXCR on the RACE reads and lists one entry per CDR3 protein. The data show roughly 50,000 distinct CDR3 sequences, 9.9% seen once. Time point meaning: patch test 3, about 24 weeks after DPC sensitization. Treatment given: therapeutic diphenylcyclopropenone sensitization with weekly scalp DPC. The data originate from a study of human T cells and chemical hapten exposure. For the study at large: Patch tests applied 0.01% DPC to the upper back, read at 6 days.

The rearrangement uses TRBV7-6 and TRBJ2-5, with 7 positions matching TRBD2. The starting material was whole blood, obtained in connection with sensitization to the hapten diphenylcyclopropenone (DPC). This TCR derives from a woman aged 40 to 50 with alopecia areata. Some clones in this sample may be carry-over from other donors' samples. CDR3 region: CASSPWREGFLETQYF. CDR3 nucleotides: TGTGCCAGCAGCCCCTGGAGGGAGGGATTTTTGGAGACCCAGTACTTC.